One and the same sample provided the 10 T cell receptor beta chains below, sequenced in a study of radiotherapy plus CTLA-4 blockade in lung cancer. Only in-frame clones appear in the TCRdb table, and some are missing; sequencing was by immunoSEQ multiplex PCR. The repertoire includes fewer than 140,000 clones, roughly 84% of them detected once, and 2% to 3% sits in the top ten. The input for sequencing was peripheral blood, taken from a patient treated with radiotherapy plus ipilimumab. The receptors were sampled from a human donor with non-small cell lung cancer that progressed on radiotherapy plus ipilimumab. Some clones in this sample may be carry-over from other donors' samples.

This clone came up once. This chain uses TRBV7-3 with TRBJ2-3; 9 nucleotides agree with TRBD2. The V segment lost 5 bases and the J segment 4 bases; nucleotides outside the gene matches: 13. Germline V lookup: CDR1 SGHTA, CDR2 FQGTGA. CDR3 length: 17 residues. The chain's CDR3 is CASSPQPAGGGADTQYF. The DNA of the CDR3 is TGTGCCAGCAGCCCCCAGCCAGCGGGGGGCGGGGCAGATACGCAGTATTTT.

The chain couples TRBV7-9 to TRBJ2-7, with no clear D. Between the trimmed V and J ends, which lost 1 base and 3 bases, there was a span of 7 bases. The CDR3 spans 13 residues. Germline CDR1 SEHNR, CDR2 FQNEAQ (reference sequence). CDR3 DNA sequence: TGTGCCAGCAGCTTAGTGCCGGGCTACGAGCAGTACTTC. Translating gives CASSLVPGYEQYF.

This sequence joins TRBV11-2 and TRBJ1-2, with D uncertain. Germline V gives CDR1 SGHAT, CDR2 FQNNGV. The length of the CDR3 is 11 residues. Trimming pared 1 base from V and 9 bases from J, leaving 6 bases between. The CDR3, as DNA: TGTGCCAGCAGCTTAGCTAGTAGCTACACCTTC. This encodes CASSLASSYTF.

The CDR3 DNA reads TGTGCCAGCGGGCGGGGTAGCGGGGAGTACGAGCAGTACTTC. Protein sequence: CASGRGSGEYEQYF. The chain has TRBV2 and TRBJ2-7; 8 bases fit TRBD2. CDR1 and CDR2 from the germline V gene are SNHLY and FYNNEI. The CDR3 spans 14 residues. J was trimmed by 4 bases and V by 8 bases; bases with no gene match: 10.

The genes are TRBV20-1 and TRBJ2-3; no reliable D call. Germline CDR1 and CDR2: DFQATT and SNEGSKA (reference sequence). V was clipped by 3 bases and J by 5 bases, with 6 bases between them. This CDR3 is 11 amino acids long. The CDR3 DNA follows: TGCAGTGCTAGGGACCGAGATACGCAGTATTTT. The encoded protein is CSARDRDTQYF.

The V call is TRBV4-3, the J call TRBJ2-4; no firm D call. The CDR3 loop spans 16 amino acids. CDR1 LGHNA and CDR2 YSLEER come from the germline V gene. The V end lost 0 bases, the J end lost 0 bases, and 9 bases lay between the germline ends. Here the CDR3 DNA reads TGCGCCAGCAGCCAAGATCAGGAGCGAGCCAAAAACATTCAGTACTTC. Encoded protein: CASSQDQERAKNIQYF.

This chain links TRBV7-9 with TRBJ2-1; D ambiguous. V was trimmed by 0 bases and J by 7 bases, leaving 7 bases between them. Germline loops: CDR1 SEHNR, CDR2 FQNEAQ (reference sequence). The CDR3 runs 13 residues. In nucleotides, the CDR3 is TGTGCCAGCAGCTTAGCGAAAGGGAATGAGCAGTTCTTC. The encoded protein is CASSLAKGNEQFF.

J is TRBJ2-1 and V is TRBV5-1, with D unclear. The germline V and J ends were trimmed by 0 bases and 5 bases, with 9 bases remaining between them. Germline V lookup: CDR1 SGHRS, CDR2 YFSETQ. CDR3 length: 14 residues. CDR3 coding DNA: TGCGCCAGCAGCTTGGAGTGGCAGAACAATGAGCAGTTCTTC. As protein: CASSLEWQNNEQFF.

The CDR3 DNA is TGTGCCAGTGCCAGACAGGGTACCTACAATGAGCAGTTCTTC. Translated, it gives CASARQGTYNEQFF. The rearrangement links TRBV19 to TRBJ2-1; the match to TRBD1 covers 7 bases. The CDR3 consists of 14 residues. V dropped 8 bases and J dropped 2; count of bases not matched to a gene: 6. CDR1 is LNHDA and CDR2 is SQIVND in the germline V gene (reference sequence).

The chain couples TRBV5-1 to TRBJ1-6; 7 bases agree with TRBD1. Per germline, CDR1 SGHRS and CDR2 YFSETQ. J gave up 11 bases and V 6 bases, and 8 bases lay outside the gene matches. This CDR3 spans 13 amino acids. DNA for the CDR3: TGCGCCAGCACAACAGGGGAACGGACACCCCTCCACTTT. Its translation: CASTTGERTPLHF.